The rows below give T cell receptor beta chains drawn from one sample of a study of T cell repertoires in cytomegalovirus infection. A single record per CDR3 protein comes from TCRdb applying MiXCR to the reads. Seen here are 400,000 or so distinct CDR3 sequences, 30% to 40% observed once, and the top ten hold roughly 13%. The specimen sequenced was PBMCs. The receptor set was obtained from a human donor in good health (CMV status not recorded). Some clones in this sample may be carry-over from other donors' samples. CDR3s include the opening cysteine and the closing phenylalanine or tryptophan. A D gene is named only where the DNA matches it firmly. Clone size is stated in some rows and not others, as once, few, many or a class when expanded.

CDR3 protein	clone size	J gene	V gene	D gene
CASSSTGTNQETQYF	many	TRBJ2-5	TRBV7-2	TRBD2
CASSPRTSPDTQYF	many	TRBJ2-3	TRBV27	TRBD2
CASSFRDSTPQHF	.	TRBJ1-5	TRBV6-2/TRBV6-3	.
CASSLHGTGRLAYEQYF	.	TRBJ2-7	TRBV19	TRBD1
CASSLGGTGWGQRGTF	.	TRBJ1-2	TRBV5-4	TRBD1
CATSDRDRAAGELFF	.	TRBJ2-2	TRBV24-1	TRBD1
CASSQRGGLETEAFF	.	TRBJ1-1	TRBV7-9	.
CASGLGGITEAFF	.	TRBJ1-1	TRBV28	.
CATETGNYGYTF	few	TRBJ1-2	TRBV6-8	TRBD1
CASSEFPAGGQRFEQSF	.	TRBJ2-7	TRBV2	TRBD2
CASSLIGLLQSGGDYEQYF	many	TRBJ2-7	TRBV7-2	TRBD2
CASSVRSRFSSYNEQFF	.	TRBJ2-1	TRBV7-6	.
CSASGAGDNEQFF	.	TRBJ2-1	TRBV20-1	.
CASSYQPSFGELFF	few	TRBJ2-2	TRBV6-5	.
CASSPEREQETQYF	once	TRBJ2-5	TRBV5-4	.
CASSLVGGGPLTGELFF	.	TRBJ2-2	TRBV7-6	TRBD2
CASSLGHTEDEQYF	.	TRBJ2-7	TRBV5-1	.
CASSRPSGGTDTQYF	.	TRBJ2-3	TRBV7-9	TRBD2
CASSLEGVSGYYEQYF	many	TRBJ2-7	TRBV7-9	.
CASSQDFRGQYQPQHF	.	TRBJ1-5	TRBV4-3	TRBD1
CASSYRQGLGDGTDTQYF	few	TRBJ2-3	TRBV6-6	TRBD1
CASSYSPDSYEKYF	.	TRBJ2-7	TRBV6-5	.
CASSEAPASDEQYF	few	TRBJ2-7	TRBV2	.
CASSLGQNQETQYF	many	TRBJ2-5	TRBV7-2	TRBD1
CASSYWGQGTEKLFF	few	TRBJ1-4	TRBV6-5	TRBD1
CASSLRGLADYNEQFF	few	TRBJ2-1	TRBV7-9	TRBD2
CASSSRSGRNTEAFF	few	TRBJ1-1	TRBV19	.
CSAPSGAGMPEAFF	few	TRBJ1-1	TRBV20-1	.
CATSDSGFSGFTF	.	TRBJ1-2	TRBV24-1	.